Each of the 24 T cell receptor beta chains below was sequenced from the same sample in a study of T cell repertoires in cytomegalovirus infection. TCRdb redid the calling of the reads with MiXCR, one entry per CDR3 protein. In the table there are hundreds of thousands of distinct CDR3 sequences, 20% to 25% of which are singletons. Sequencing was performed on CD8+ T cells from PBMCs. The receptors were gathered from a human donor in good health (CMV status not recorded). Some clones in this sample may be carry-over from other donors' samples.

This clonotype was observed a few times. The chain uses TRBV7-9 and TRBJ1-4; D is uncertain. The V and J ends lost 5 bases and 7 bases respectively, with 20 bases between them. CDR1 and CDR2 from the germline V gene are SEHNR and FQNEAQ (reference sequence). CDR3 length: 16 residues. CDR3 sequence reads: CASSGMGMAHVEKLFF. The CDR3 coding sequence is TGTGCCAGCAGCGGCATGGGTATGGCTCACGTTGAAAAACTGTTTTTT.

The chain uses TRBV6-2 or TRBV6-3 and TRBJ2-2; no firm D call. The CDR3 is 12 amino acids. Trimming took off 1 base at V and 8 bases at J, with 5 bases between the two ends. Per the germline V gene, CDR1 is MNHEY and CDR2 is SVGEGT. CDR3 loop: CASSYYGGELFF. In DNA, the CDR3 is TGTGCCAGCAGTTACTATGGAGGGGAGCTGTTTTTT.

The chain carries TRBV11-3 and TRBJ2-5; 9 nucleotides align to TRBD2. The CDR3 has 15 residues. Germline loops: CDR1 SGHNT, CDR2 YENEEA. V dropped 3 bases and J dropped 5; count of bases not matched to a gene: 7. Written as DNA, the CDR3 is TGTGCCAGCAGCTTGTATAGCGGGGGAGCGGAGACCCAGTACTTC. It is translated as CASSLYSGGAETQYF.

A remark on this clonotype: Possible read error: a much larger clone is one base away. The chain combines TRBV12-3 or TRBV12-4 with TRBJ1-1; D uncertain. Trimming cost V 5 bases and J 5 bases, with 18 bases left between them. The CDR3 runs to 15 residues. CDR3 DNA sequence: TGTGCCAGCAGTCCAGGACGGGGAGGTTGGACTGAAGCTTTCTTT. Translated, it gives CASSPGRGGWTEAFF.

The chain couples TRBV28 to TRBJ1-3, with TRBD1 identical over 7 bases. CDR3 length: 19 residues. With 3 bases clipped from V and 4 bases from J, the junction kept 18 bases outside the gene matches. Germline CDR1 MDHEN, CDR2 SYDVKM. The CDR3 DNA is TGTGCCAGCAGTTTCGTAGGGGAGGAAACAGGGGTCGGAGGAAACACCATATATTTT. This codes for CASSFVGEETGVGGNTIYF. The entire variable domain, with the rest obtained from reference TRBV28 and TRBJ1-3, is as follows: DVKVTQSSRYLVKRTGEKVFLECVQDMDHENMFWYRQDPGLGLRLIYFSYDVKMKEKGDIPEGYSVSREKKERFSLILESASTNQTSMYLCASSFVGEETGVGGNTIYFGEGSWLTVV.

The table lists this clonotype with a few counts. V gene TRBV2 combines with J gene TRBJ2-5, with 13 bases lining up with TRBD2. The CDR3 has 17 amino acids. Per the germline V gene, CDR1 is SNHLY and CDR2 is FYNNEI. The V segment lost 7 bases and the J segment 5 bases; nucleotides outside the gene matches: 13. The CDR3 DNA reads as TGTGCCAGCATCGGAACTAGCGGGGGGGCCGGCCGGGAGACCCAGTACTTC. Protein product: CASIGTSGGAGRETQYF.

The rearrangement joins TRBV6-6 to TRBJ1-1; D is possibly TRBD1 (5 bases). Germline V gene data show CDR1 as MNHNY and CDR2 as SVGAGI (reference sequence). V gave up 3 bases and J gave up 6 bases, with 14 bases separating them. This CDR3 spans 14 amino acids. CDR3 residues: CASSYLDSASEAFF. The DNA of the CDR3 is TGTGCCAGCAGTTATCTCGACAGCGCTTCTGAAGCTTTCTTT.

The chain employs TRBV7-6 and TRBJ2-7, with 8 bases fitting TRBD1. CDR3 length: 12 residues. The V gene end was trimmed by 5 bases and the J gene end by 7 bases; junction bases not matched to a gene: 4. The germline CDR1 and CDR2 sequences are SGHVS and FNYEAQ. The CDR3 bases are TGTGCCAGCAGCGCACAGGGGGGAGAGCAGTACTTC. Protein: CASSAQGGEQYF.

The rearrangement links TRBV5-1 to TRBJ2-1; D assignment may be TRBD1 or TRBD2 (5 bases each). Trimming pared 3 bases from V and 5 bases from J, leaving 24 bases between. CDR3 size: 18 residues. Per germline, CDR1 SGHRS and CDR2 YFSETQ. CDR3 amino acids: CASSWAADLVGVDNEQFF. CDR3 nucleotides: TGCGCCAGCAGCTGGGCGGCCGATCTAGTGGGGGTGGACAATGAGCAGTTCTTC.

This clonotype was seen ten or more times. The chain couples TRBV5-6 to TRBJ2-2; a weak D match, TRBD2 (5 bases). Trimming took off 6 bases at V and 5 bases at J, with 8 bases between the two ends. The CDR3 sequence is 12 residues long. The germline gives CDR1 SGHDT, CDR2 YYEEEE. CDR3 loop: CASKRRTGELFF. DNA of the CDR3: TGTGCCAGCAAGCGGAGGACCGGGGAGCTGTTTTTT.

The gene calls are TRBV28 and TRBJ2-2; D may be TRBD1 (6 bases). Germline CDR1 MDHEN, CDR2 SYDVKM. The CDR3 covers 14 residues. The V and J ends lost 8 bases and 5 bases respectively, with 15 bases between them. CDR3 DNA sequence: TGTGCCAGCCGGCGGGCAAGGGGGACCGGGGAGCTGTTTTTT. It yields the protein CASRRARGTGELFF.

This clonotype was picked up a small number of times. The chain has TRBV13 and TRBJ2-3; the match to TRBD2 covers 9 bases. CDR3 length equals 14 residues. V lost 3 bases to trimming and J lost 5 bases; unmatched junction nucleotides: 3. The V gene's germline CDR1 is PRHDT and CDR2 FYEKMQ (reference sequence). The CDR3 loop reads CASSFSGGQDTQYF. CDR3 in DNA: TGTGCCAGCAGCTTTAGCGGGGGACAAGATACGCAGTATTTT.

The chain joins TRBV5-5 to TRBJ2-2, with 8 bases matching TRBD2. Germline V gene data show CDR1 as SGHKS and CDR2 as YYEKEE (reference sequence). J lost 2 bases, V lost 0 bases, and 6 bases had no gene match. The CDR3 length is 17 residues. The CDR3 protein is CASSLEFAGGNTGELFF. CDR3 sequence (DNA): TGTGCCAGCAGCTTGGAGTTTGCGGGGGGCAACACCGGGGAGCTGTTTTTT.

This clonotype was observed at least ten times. The chain's CDR3 is CASHTSGGLGNTIYF. The DNA for the CDR3 is TGTGCCAGCCACACGTCCGGGGGGCTTGGAAACACCATATATTTT. This rearrangement joins TRBV12-3 or TRBV12-4 to TRBJ1-3, with D perhaps TRBD1 (6 bases). V was pared by 8 bases and J by 3 bases, with 17 bases between. The CDR3 runs to 15 residues.

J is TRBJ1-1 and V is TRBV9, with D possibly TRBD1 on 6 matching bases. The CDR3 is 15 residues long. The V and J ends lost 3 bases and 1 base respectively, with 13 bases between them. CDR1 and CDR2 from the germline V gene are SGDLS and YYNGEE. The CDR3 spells CASSATQGQNTEAFF. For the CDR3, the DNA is TGTGCCAGCAGCGCGACCCAGGGACAGAACACTGAAGCTTTCTTT.

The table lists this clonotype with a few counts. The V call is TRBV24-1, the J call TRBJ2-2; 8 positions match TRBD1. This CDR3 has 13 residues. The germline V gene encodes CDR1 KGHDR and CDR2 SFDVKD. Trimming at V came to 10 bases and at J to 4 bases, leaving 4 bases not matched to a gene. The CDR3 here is CATATGATGELFF. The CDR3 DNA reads TGTGCCACAGCGACAGGGGCCACCGGGGAGCTGTTTTTT.

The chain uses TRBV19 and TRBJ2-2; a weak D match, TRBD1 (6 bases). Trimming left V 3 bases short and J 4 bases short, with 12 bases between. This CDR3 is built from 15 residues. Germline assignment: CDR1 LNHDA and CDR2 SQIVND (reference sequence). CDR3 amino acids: CASSIEKGGTGELFF. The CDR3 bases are TGTGCCAGTAGTATCGAGAAAGGGGGCACCGGGGAGCTGTTTTTT.

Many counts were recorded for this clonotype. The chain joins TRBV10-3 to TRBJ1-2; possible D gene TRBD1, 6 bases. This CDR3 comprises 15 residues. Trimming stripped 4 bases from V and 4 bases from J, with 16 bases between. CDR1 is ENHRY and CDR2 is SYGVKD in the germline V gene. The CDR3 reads CAISGPDRLGYGYTF. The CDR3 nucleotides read TGTGCCATCAGTGGGCCGGACAGATTGGGCTATGGCTACACCTTC.

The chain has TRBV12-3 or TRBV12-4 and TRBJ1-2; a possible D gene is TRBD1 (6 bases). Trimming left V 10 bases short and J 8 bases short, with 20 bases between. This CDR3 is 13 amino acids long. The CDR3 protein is CAIVKWGAIGYTF. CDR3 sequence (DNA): TGTGCCATCGTTAAATGGGGGGCGATAGGCTACACCTTC.

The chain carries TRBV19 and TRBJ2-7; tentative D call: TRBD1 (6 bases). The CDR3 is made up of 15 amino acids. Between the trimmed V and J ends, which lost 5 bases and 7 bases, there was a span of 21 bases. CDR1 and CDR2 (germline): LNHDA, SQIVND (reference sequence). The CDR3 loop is CASSPRPGEADEQYF. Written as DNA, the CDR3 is TGTGCCAGTAGTCCCCGCCCAGGGGAAGCAGATGAGCAGTACTTC. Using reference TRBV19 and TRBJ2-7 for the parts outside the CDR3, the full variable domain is DGGITQSPKYLFRKEGQNVTLSCEQNLNHDAMYWYRQDPGQGLRLIYYSQIVNDFQKGDIAEGYSVSREKKESFPLTVTSAQKNPTAFYLCASSPRPGEADEQYFGPGTRLTVT.

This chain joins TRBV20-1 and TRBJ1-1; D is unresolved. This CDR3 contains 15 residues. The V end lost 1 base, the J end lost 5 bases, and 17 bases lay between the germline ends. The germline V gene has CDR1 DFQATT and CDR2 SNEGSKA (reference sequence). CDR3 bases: TGCAGTGCTAGAGTAATTGCTCCAGATTCGACTGAAGCTTTCTTT. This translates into CSARVIAPDSTEAFF.

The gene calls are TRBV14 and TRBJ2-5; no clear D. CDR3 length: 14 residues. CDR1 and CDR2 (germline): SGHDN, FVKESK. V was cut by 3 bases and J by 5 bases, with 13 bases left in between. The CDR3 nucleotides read TGTGCCAGCAGCCACAGACGGCAGTGGGAGACCCAGTACTTC. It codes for CASSHRRQWETQYF.

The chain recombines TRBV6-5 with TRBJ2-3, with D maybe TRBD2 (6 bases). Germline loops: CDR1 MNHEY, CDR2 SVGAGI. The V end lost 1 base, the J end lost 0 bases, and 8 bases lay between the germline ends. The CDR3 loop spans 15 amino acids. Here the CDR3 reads CASSYLRGSTDTQYF. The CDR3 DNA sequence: TGTGCCAGCAGTTACTTGCGGGGTAGCACAGATACGCAGTATTTT.

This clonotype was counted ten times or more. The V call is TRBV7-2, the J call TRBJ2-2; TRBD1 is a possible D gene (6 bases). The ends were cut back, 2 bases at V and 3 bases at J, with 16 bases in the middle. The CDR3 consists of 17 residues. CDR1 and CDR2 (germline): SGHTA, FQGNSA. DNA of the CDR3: TGTGCCAGCAGCTTAACCCGGGACATATGGGACACCGGGGAGCTGTTTTTT. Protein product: CASSLTRDIWDTGELFF. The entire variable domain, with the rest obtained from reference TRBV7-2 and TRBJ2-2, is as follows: GAGVSQSPSNKVTEKGKDVELRCDPISGHTALYWYRQSLGQGLEFLIYFQGNSAPDKSGLPSDRFSAERTGGSVSTLTIQRTQQEDSAVYLCASSLTRDIWDTGELFFGEGSRLTVL.